Sequencing of this TCR beta chain was carried out in a study of early T cells in non-severe SARS-CoV-2 infection. Across the whole study: The authors sequenced bulk RNA from unsorted whole blood, leaving chains unpaired.

General study results and limits: VDJdb-based matching was biased toward anti-spike CD8 responses and missed private and CD4 specificities.

Points on this clonotype: What it binds is unknown.

The TCR library protocol was used to attach unique molecular identifiers. These identifiers were attached to individual cDNA molecules. One entry per CDR3 protein results from TCRdb running MiXCR on the 5' RACE reads. Of some 66,000 distinct CDR3 sequences listed, around 8.7% are singletons. V shed 0 bases, J shed 10 bases, and the junction held 8 bases outside the gene matches. The CDR3 consists of 16 residues. The germline V gene has CDR1 LGHDT and CDR2 YNNKEL (reference sequence). The sequencing input was whole blood. The origin of this receptor is an adult who was a healthcare worker with PCR-confirmed SARS-CoV-2 infection or an uninfected control (not recorded which). The chain has TRBV3-1 and TRBJ1-4, with TRBD1 identical over 10 bases. CDR3 sequence reads: CASSQDRGTGAVKLFF. The CDR3 region has the DNA TGTGCCAGCAGCCAAGATAGGGGGACAGGGGCAGTAAAACTGTTTTTT.